One and the same sample provided the 4 T cell receptor beta chains below, sequenced in a study of blood T cell repertoires in COVID-19. Sequencing was performed with immunoSEQ multiplex PCR; in TCRdb, only in-frame clones are kept and a portion is missing. The sample contains roughly 240,000 clones, about 87% of which appear only once. Sequencing used PBMCs or T cells enriched from blood (not recorded which). Receptors were obtained from a woman aged 25-40 years with acute COVID-19.

The chain links TRBV5-8 to TRBJ1-2, with D tentatively TRBD1 (6 bases). Trimming left V 0 bases short and J 5 bases short, with 14 bases between. There are 15 residues in the CDR3. CDR1 SGHTS and CDR2 YDEGEE come from the germline V gene. The CDR3 sequence: CASSLVGAEGYGYTF. The CDR3 coding sequence is TGTGCCAGCAGCTTGGTGGGGGCCGAGGGTTATGGCTACACCTTC.

J is TRBJ1-5 and V is TRBV18; 8 bases align to TRBD1. The CDR3 is 13 residues long. Trimming cost V 4 bases and J 7 bases; bases outside gene matches: 3. Germline CDR1 KGHSH, CDR2 LQKENI. CDR3 in amino acids: CASSLGQEQPQHF. The CDR3 coding sequence is TGTGCCAGCTCACTGGGACAGGAGCAGCCCCAGCATTTT.

V and J are TRBV5-6 and TRBJ1-2; D is ambiguous. CDR1 is SGHDT and CDR2 is YYEEEE in the germline V gene. This CDR3 contains 13 residues. Trimming removed 4 bases at V and 8 bases at J, with 15 bases between. DNA of the CDR3: TGTGCCAGCAGCCCTGACGGGGTGGGAGGCTACACCTTC. Protein product: CASSPDGVGGYTF.

V is TRBV28 and J is TRBJ1-2, with D perhaps TRBD1 (5 bases). V was cut by 5 bases and J by 7 bases, with 14 bases left in between. This CDR3 has 13 amino acids. CDR1 MDHEN and CDR2 SYDVKM come from the germline V gene. The CDR3 DNA follows: TGTGCCAGCAGTCCCGGAGCCGGGGGTGGCTACACCTTC. Residues: CASSPGAGGGYTF.